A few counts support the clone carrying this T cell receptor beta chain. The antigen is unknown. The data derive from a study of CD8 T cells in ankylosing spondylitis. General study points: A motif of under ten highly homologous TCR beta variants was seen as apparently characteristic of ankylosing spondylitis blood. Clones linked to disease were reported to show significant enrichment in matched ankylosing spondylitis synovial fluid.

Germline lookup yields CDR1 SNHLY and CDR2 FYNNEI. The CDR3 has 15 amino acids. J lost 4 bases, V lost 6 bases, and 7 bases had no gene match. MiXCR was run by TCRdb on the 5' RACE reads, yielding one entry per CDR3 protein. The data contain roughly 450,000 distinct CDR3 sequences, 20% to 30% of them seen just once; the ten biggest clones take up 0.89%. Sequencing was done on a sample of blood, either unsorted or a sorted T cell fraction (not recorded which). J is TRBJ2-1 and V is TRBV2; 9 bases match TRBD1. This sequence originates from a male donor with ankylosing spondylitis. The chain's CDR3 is CASSAGQGVYNEQFF. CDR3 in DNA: TGTGCCAGCAGCGCGGGACAGGGAGTTTACAATGAGCAGTTCTTC.